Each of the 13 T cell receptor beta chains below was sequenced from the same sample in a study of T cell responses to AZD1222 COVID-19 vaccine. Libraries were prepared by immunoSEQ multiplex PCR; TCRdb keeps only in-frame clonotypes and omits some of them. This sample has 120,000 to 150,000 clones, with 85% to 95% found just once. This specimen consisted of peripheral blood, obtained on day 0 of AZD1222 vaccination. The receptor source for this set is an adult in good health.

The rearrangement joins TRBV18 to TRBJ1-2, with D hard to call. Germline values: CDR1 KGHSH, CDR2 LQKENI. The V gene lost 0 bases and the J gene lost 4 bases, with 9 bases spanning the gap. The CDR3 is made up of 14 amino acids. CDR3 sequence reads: CASSPPGPLYGYTF. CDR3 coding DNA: TGTGCCAGCTCACCACCGGGCCCGCTCTATGGCTACACCTTC. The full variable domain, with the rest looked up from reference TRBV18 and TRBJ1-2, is NAGVMQNPRHLVRRRGQEARLRCSPMKGHSHVYWYRQLPEEGLKFMVYLQKENIIDESGMPKERFSAEFPKEGPSILRIQQVVRGDSAAYFCASSPPGPLYGYTFGSGTRLTVV.

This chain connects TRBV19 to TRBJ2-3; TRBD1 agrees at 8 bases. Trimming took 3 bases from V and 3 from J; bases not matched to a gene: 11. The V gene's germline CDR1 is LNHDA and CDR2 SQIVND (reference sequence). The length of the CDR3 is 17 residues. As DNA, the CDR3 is TGTGCCAGTAGTATTCGGGACAGGCTTAAGAGAACAGATACGCAGTATTTT. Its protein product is CASSIRDRLKRTDTQYF. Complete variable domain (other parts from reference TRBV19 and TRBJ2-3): DGGITQSPKYLFRKEGQNVTLSCEQNLNHDAMYWYRQDPGQGLRLIYYSQIVNDFQKGDIAEGYSVSREKKESFPLTVTSAQKNPTAFYLCASSIRDRLKRTDTQYFGPGTRLTVL.

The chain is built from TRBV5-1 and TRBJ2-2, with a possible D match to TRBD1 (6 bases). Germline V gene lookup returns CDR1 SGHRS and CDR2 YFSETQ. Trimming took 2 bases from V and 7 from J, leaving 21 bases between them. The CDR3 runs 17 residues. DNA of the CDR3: TGCGCCAGCAGCTTCCTACAGGGCGGATCCCCAATCGGGGAGCTGTTTTTT. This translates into CASSFLQGGSPIGELFF.

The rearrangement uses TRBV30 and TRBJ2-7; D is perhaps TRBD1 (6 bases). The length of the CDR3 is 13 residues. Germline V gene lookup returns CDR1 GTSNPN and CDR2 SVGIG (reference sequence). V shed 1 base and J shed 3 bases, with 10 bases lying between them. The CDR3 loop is CAWSGDTLYEQYF. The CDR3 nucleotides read TGTGCCTGGAGTGGGGACACCCTCTACGAGCAGTACTTC.

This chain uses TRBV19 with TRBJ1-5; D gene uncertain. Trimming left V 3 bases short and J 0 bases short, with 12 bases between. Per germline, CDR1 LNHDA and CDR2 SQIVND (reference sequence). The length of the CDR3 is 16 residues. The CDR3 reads CASSIGRQNSNQPQHF. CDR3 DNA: TGTGCCAGTAGTATTGGCAGGCAGAATAGCAATCAGCCCCAGCATTTT.

The CDR3 spells CASSPGLAGGPETQYF. The CDR3, as DNA: TGTGCCAGCAGCCCTGGCCTAGCGGGGGGGCCGGAGACCCAGTACTTC. The V and J genes are TRBV7-6 and TRBJ2-5, with 12 bases that match TRBD2. This CDR3 spans 16 amino acids. The germline V gene has CDR1 SGHVS and CDR2 FNYEAQ. After removal of 5 bases from V and 5 bases from J, the junction contained 9 bases not matched to a gene.

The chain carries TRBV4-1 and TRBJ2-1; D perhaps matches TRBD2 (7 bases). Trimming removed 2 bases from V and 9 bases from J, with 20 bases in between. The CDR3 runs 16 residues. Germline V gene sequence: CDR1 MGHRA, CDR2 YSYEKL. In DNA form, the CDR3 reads TGCGCCAGCAGCCAAAAGGGGGGGGGAATAGCGGGTGAGCAGTTCTTC. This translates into CASSQKGGGIAGEQFF.

CDR3 amino acids: CASSKGGRISYGYTF. The DNA of the CDR3 is TGTGCCAGTAGTAAGGGGGGCCGGATTTCCTATGGCTACACCTTC. The J gene is TRBJ1-2, the V gene TRBV19, with a tentative D call TRBD1 (6 bases). The CDR3 extends over 15 amino acids. The V end lost 4 bases, the J end lost 4 bases, and 16 bases lay between the germline ends. Germline V CDR1 and CDR2: LNHDA, SQIVND (reference sequence).

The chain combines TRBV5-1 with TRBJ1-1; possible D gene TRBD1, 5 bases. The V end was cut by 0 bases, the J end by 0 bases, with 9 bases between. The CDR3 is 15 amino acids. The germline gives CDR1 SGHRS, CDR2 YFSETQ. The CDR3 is CASSLGSGLNTEAFF. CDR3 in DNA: TGCGCCAGCAGCTTGGGGTCGGGACTGAACACTGAAGCTTTCTTT.

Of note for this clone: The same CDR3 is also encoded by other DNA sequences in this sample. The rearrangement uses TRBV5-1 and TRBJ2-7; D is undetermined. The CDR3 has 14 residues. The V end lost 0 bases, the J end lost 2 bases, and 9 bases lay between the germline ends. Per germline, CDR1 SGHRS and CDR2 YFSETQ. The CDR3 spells CASSLAGGPYEQYF. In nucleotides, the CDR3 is TGCGCCAGCAGCTTGGCGGGCGGACCCTACGAGCAGTACTTC.

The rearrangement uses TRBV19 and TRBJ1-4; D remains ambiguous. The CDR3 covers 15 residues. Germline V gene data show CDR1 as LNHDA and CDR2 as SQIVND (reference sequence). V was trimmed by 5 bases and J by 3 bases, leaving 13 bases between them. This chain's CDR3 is CASSDSKGANEKLFF. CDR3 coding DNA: TGTGCCAGTAGTGACTCGAAGGGCGCTAATGAAAAACTGTTTTTT.

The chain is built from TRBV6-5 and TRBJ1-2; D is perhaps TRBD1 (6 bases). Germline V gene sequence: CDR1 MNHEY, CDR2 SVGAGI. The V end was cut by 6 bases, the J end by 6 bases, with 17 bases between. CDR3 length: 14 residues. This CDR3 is CASRQGVKSDGYTF. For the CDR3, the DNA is TGTGCCAGCAGACAGGGAGTAAAGTCCGATGGCTACACCTTC.

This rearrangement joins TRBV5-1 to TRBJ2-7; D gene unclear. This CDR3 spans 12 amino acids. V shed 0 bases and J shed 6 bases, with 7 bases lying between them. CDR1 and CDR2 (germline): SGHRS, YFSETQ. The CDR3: CASSLGAGEQYF. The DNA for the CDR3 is TGCGCCAGCAGCTTGGGGGCTGGCGAGCAGTACTTC. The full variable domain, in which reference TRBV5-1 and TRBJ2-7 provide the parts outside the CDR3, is KAGVTQTPRYLIKTRGQQVTLSCSPISGHRSVSWYQQTPGQGLQFLFEYFSETQRNKGNFPGRFSGRQFSNSRSEMNVSTLELGDSALYLCASSLGAGEQYFGPGTRLTVT.